The next 17 T cell receptor beta chains were all read from a single sample in a study of CD8 T cells in Susac syndrome. The authors reverse transcribed roughly 0.5 to 1 ug RNA with random hexamers. TCRdb reanalysed the immunoSEQ multiplex PCR reads using MiXCR and keeps one entry per CDR3 protein. Of around 300,000 distinct CDR3 sequences listed, 75% to 90% were seen once; the top ten hold around 0.18%. Sequenced: CD8+ T cells from PBMCs. These receptors were obtained from a human donor with multiple sclerosis.

This chain connects TRBV19 to TRBJ2-2; D is uncertain. This CDR3 has 12 residues. CDR1 and CDR2 (germline): LNHDA, SQIVND (reference sequence). Trimming shortened V by 4 bases and J by 7 bases, and 7 bases separated the two germline ends. CDR3 sequence (DNA): TGTGCCAGTAGTAACCCCGGCGGGGAGCTGTTTTTT. This encodes CASSNPGGELFF.

This clonotype was seen only once. The chain is built from TRBV27 and TRBJ1-1; possible D gene TRBD1, 5 bases. The V end was cut by 6 bases, the J end by 2 bases, with 13 bases between. Germline assignment: CDR1 MNHEY and CDR2 SMNVEV (reference sequence). There are 14 residues in the CDR3. In DNA form, the CDR3 reads TGTGCCAGCAGCCACTGGGGCACTAACACTGAAGCTTTCTTT. It encodes CASSHWGTNTEAFF.

This chain joins TRBV5-1 and TRBJ2-7; D gene ambiguous. This CDR3 has 14 amino acids. Germline V gene data show CDR1 as SGHRS and CDR2 as YFSETQ. V lost 1 base and J 5 bases, leaving 13 bases between the germline ends. For the CDR3, the DNA is TGCGCCAGCAGCTTGACAGCGCTAGGTGACGAGCAGTACTTC. This codes for CASSLTALGDEQYF.

The chain joins TRBV10-3 to TRBJ2-3, with TRBD2 identical over 12 bases. The CDR3 is 19 residues long. Looked up from germline, CDR1 is ENHRY and CDR2 is SYGVKD. V shed 3 bases and J 0 bases; nucleotides not matched to a gene: 10. CDR3 sequence: CAISDLAGGESPSTDTQYF. CDR3 sequence (DNA): TGTGCCATCAGTGACCTAGCGGGGGGGGAGTCACCTAGCACAGATACGCAGTATTTT.

The chain couples TRBV27 to TRBJ2-7; D may be TRBD2 (6 bases). V was trimmed by 8 bases and J by 0 bases, leaving 14 bases between them. CDR1 is MNHEY and CDR2 is SMNVEV in the germline V gene (reference sequence). The CDR3 loop spans 14 amino acids. This CDR3 is CASRPGGVSYEQYF. The CDR3 region has the DNA TGTGCCAGCCGCCCAGGAGGGGTCTCCTACGAGCAGTACTTC.

J is TRBJ2-3 and V is TRBV12-3 or TRBV12-4; 7 bases are shared with TRBD1. The ends lost 5 bases at V and 3 bases at J; junction bases unmatched: 2. The CDR3 spans 13 residues. The CDR3 protein is CASSRQGTDTQYF. CDR3 coding DNA: TGTGCCAGCAGTCGACAGGGAACAGATACGCAGTATTTT.

This rearrangement joins TRBV9 to TRBJ2-2, with 9 nucleotides matching TRBD2. The CDR3 length is 17 residues. Looked up from germline, CDR1 is SGDLS and CDR2 is YYNGEE. V shed 0 bases, J shed 3 bases, and the junction held 6 bases outside the gene matches. CDR3 region: CASSVVVREGDTGELFF. CDR3 in DNA: TGTGCCAGCAGCGTAGTCGTGCGGGAGGGTGACACCGGGGAGCTGTTTTTT. The full variable domain, rest sourced from reference TRBV9 and TRBJ2-2, is DSGVTQTPKHLITATGQRVTLRCSPRSGDLSVYWYQQSLDQGLQFLIQYYNGEERAKGNILERFSAQQFPDLHSELNLSSLELGDSALYFCASSVVVREGDTGELFFGEGSRLTVL.

The rearrangement uses TRBV9 and TRBJ2-7, with D tentatively TRBD2 (6 bases). Germline CDR1 reads SGDLS; CDR2 reads YYNGEE. The CDR3 is 14 amino acids. V dropped 4 bases and J dropped 4 bases, with 15 bases sitting between them. The DNA for the CDR3 is TGTGCCAGCAGCTCACGGGAGAACTGGTACGAGCAGTACTTC. Amino acids: CASSSRENWYEQYF.

The rearrangement uses TRBV29-1 and TRBJ2-2; D uncertain. Deletions cut 7 bases from V and 0 bases from J, with 15 bases between. This CDR3 spans 15 amino acids. Germline CDR1 SQVTM, CDR2 ANQGSEA. The CDR3 coding sequence is TGCAGCGCCCTCCTGGCGGAAACGAACACCGGGGAGCTGTTTTTT. This codes for CSALLAETNTGELFF.

The count of this clonotype is one. The chain links TRBV5-1 to TRBJ2-5; no clear D gene. CDR1 is SGHRS, CDR2 YFSETQ, per germline. The CDR3 consists of 16 residues. Trimming left V 0 bases short and J 4 bases short, with 16 bases between. CDR3 protein: CASSLVGAAGGETQYF. As DNA, the CDR3 is TGCGCCAGCAGCTTGGTAGGTGCGGCCGGCGGAGAGACCCAGTACTTC.

This chain links TRBV10-3 with TRBJ2-7; 9 bases line up with TRBD2. Germline V gene data show CDR1 as ENHRY and CDR2 as SYGVKD. The V gene end was trimmed by 7 bases and the J gene end by 8 bases; junction bases not matched to a gene: 12. The CDR3 contains 14 residues. The CDR3 DNA reads as TGTGCCATCACCCGGAAGGCGGGGGGGCCCAAGCAGTACTTC. Translating it yields CAITRKAGGPKQYF.

The chain links TRBV7-9 to TRBJ2-7; 9 nucleotides align to TRBD1. V dropped 4 bases and J dropped 2; count of bases not matched to a gene: 6. This CDR3 has 15 amino acids. Germline-derived CDR1 and CDR2 are SEHNR and FQNEAQ (reference sequence). The CDR3 protein is CASSSGDRAPYEQYF. DNA of the CDR3: TGTGCCAGCAGCTCAGGGGACAGGGCCCCCTACGAGCAGTACTTC.

This clonotype has only one observation. A junction boundary mismatches the germline segment, possibly from a read error. The chain couples TRBV5-1 to TRBJ2-1; 7 nucleotides line up with TRBD1. From germline, CDR1 is SGHRS and CDR2 YFSETQ. This CDR3 has 16 amino acids. This CDR3 is CASSSKGGGSYNERFF. As DNA, the CDR3 is TGCGCCAGCAGCTCGAAAGGGGGCGGCTCCTACAATGAGCGGTTCTTC.

V usage is TRBV6-1 and J usage is TRBJ2-2, with 9 bases lining up with TRBD1. The CDR3 totals 14 residues. After removal of 10 bases from V and 3 bases from J, the junction contained 6 bases not matched to a gene. Germline loops: CDR1 MNHNS, CDR2 SASEGT. In DNA, the CDR3 is TGTGCCACAGAAGACAGGGGGTACACCGGGGAGCTGTTTTTT. The encoded protein is CATEDRGYTGELFF.

This chain connects TRBV19 to TRBJ1-1, with D possibly TRBD1 on 5 matching bases. Per germline, CDR1 LNHDA and CDR2 SQIVND (reference sequence). The CDR3 covers 15 residues. The V end lost 3 bases, the J end lost 1 base, and 12 bases lay between the germline ends. This CDR3 reads CASSIVPGTNTEAFF. CDR3 sequence (DNA): TGTGCCAGTAGTATTGTTCCGGGGACGAACACTGAAGCTTTCTTT. The entire variable domain, with the rest obtained from reference TRBV19 and TRBJ1-1, is as follows: DGGITQSPKYLFRKEGQNVTLSCEQNLNHDAMYWYRQDPGQGLRLIYYSQIVNDFQKGDIAEGYSVSREKKESFPLTVTSAQKNPTAFYLCASSIVPGTNTEAFFGQGTRLTVV.

This clonotype was observed once. One junction end does not reproduce the germline sequence, and a read error may be involved. This chain joins TRBV4-1 and TRBJ2-7; maybe TRBD1 (6 bases). The CDR3 is 14 amino acids. Germline values: CDR1 MGHRA, CDR2 YSYEKL. For the CDR3, the DNA is TGCGCCAGCAGCCACCAGGGGATCGGCTACGAGCAATACTTC. This translates into CASSHQGIGYEQYF.

This clonotype was recorded only once. The germline gene is not matched at one end of the junction; a read error may be the cause. This chain joins TRBV7-8 and TRBJ1-1; D gene uncertain. The CDR3 length is 11 residues. Germline values: CDR1 SGHVS, CDR2 FQNEAQ. CDR3 nucleotide sequence: TGTACCAGCAGCGACGGCACTGAAGCTTTCTTT. Its protein is CTSSDGTEAFF.